The 24 T cell receptor beta chains presented below share a single source sample, sequenced in a study of identical twins. TCRdb reprocessed the 5' RACE reads with MiXCR, giving one entry per CDR3 protein. The data contain roughly 220,000 distinct CDR3 sequences, 6% to 7% of them seen just once; the ten biggest clones take up roughly 15%. The data also belong to a second study, concerning T cells expressing NK-cell markers.

The sequenced material came from CD8+ T cells sorted from blood. These receptors all come from a woman aged 18-29 years in good health.

This clonotype has a count of ten or more. This chain links TRBV9 with TRBJ2-7; 7 bases fit TRBD2. V trimming: 5 bases; J trimming: 0 bases; junction bases outside the gene matches: 5. Looked up from germline, CDR1 is SGDLS and CDR2 is YYNGEE. CDR3 length: 14 amino acids. This CDR3 is CASSGRDGSYEQYF. The CDR3 coding sequence is TGTGCCAGCAGTGGGAGGGACGGCTCCTACGAGCAGTACTTC.

This clonotype was counted ten times or more. The CDR3 protein is CAGGTGTSSYNEQFF. The CDR3 region has the DNA TGTGCCGGGGGAACGGGAACCAGCTCCTACAATGAGCAGTTCTTC. The chain has TRBV6-1 and TRBJ2-1; D could derive from TRBD1 or TRBD2 (5 bases each). The germline V gene has CDR1 MNHNS and CDR2 SASEGT. The CDR3 is 15 amino acids. V shed 11 bases and J shed 0 bases, with 17 bases lying between them.

The chain carries TRBV11-2 and TRBJ1-1; D unclear. V lost 3 bases and J 8 bases, leaving 13 bases between the germline ends. The CDR3 contains 13 residues. CDR1 is SGHAT, CDR2 FQNNGV, per germline. The CDR3 region has the DNA TGTGCCAGCAGCTTCGAGTCCTCTTCGGAAGCTTTCTTT. Amino acid sequence: CASSFESSSEAFF.

The chain joins TRBV13 to TRBJ2-5, with D tentatively TRBD1 (5 bases). Germline lookup yields CDR1 PRHDT and CDR2 FYEKMQ (reference sequence). The CDR3 sequence is 15 residues long. Trimming cost V 0 bases and J 3 bases, with 11 bases left between them. This CDR3 reads CASSLGRAAKETQYF. The CDR3, as DNA: TGTGCCAGCAGCTTAGGCAGGGCAGCCAAAGAGACCCAGTACTTC.

This clonotype was seen many times. The genes are TRBV2 and TRBJ2-1; 8 positions agree with TRBD2. V lost 8 bases and J lost 5; bases outside the gene matches: 8. There are 14 residues in the CDR3. CDR1 is SNHLY, CDR2 FYNNEI, per germline. The CDR3 sequence is CASLKGGGHNEQFF. In DNA, the CDR3 is TGTGCCAGCCTCAAGGGCGGGGGGCACAATGAGCAGTTCTTC.

The chain recombines TRBV9 with TRBJ2-1; D uncertain. Per germline, CDR1 SGDLS and CDR2 YYNGEE. CDR3 length: 14 amino acids. V was cut by 5 bases and J by 6 bases, with 15 bases left in between. CDR3 sequence reads: CASRNYEKGNEQFF. In DNA, the CDR3 is TGTGCCAGCAGAAACTACGAAAAGGGCAATGAGCAGTTCTTC.

This clonotype was picked up a small number of times. The gene calls are TRBV12-3 or TRBV12-4 and TRBJ2-7, with a weak D call TRBD1 (6 bases). V gave up 6 bases and J gave up 1 base, with 10 bases separating them. CDR3 length: 13 amino acids. The CDR3 DNA follows: TGTGCCAGCAGCCCAGGGGTTTCCTACGAGCAGTACTTC. Its translation: CASSPGVSYEQYF.

The chain uses TRBV5-5 and TRBJ1-2, with D possibly matching TRBD1 (6 bases). The CDR3 sequence is 15 residues long. Germline CDR1 is SGHKS and CDR2 is YYEKEE (reference sequence). V was clipped by 3 bases and J by 1 base, with 13 bases between them. CDR3 amino acids: CASSSTGENNYGYTF. The CDR3 region has the DNA TGTGCCAGCAGCTCGACAGGAGAGAATAACTATGGCTACACCTTC.

In its sample, this clonotype was seen a few times. V is TRBV15 and J is TRBJ2-3, with D unclear. Germline assignment: CDR1 LNHNV and CDR2 YYDKDF (reference sequence). The CDR3 contains 12 residues. The V gene lost 5 bases and the J gene lost 6 bases, with 9 bases spanning the gap. The CDR3 coding sequence is TGTGCCACCAGCCCGCCCGGGGATACGCAGTATTTT. It is translated as CATSPPGDTQYF.

The V gene is TRBV7-9, the J gene TRBJ1-1, with D perhaps TRBD1 (5 bases). This CDR3 region has 13 residues. Trimming cost V 5 bases and J 3 bases, with 10 bases left between them. Germline V lookup: CDR1 SEHNR, CDR2 FQNEAQ (reference sequence). The CDR3 reads CASSQGLHTEAFF. For the CDR3, the DNA is TGTGCCAGCAGCCAGGGCCTGCACACTGAAGCTTTCTTT.

The chain carries TRBV25-1 and TRBJ2-1; D might be TRBD2 (5 bases). CDR3 length equals 13 residues. CDR1 is MGHDK and CDR2 is SYGVNS in the germline V gene. Between the trimmed V and J ends, which lost 8 bases and 6 bases, there was a span of 14 bases. The CDR3: CASSTTRSNEQFF. In nucleotides, the CDR3 is TGTGCCAGCTCAACAACTAGGTCCAATGAGCAGTTCTTC. Using reference TRBV25-1 and TRBJ2-1 for the parts outside the CDR3, the full variable domain is EADIYQTPRYLVIGTGKKITLECSQTMGHDKMYWYQQDPGMELHLIHYSYGVNSTEKGDLSSESTVSRIRTEHFPLTLESARPSHTSQYLCASSTTRSNEQFFGPGTRLTVL.

The chain recombines TRBV19 with TRBJ2-7; 7 bases map to TRBD1. The CDR3 runs to 15 residues. Losses at the gene ends were 4 bases for V and 5 bases for J; bases not matched to a gene: 11. Germline V gene lookup returns CDR1 LNHDA and CDR2 SQIVND (reference sequence). The CDR3 here is CASSTRQGGGNEQYF. CDR3 coding DNA: TGTGCCAGTAGTACTAGACAGGGCGGAGGAAACGAGCAGTACTTC.

The sample holds a few counts of this clonotype. The germline gene is not matched at one end of the junction; a read error may be the cause. V and J are TRBV6-5 and TRBJ2-2; D is unclear. Per germline, CDR1 MNHEY and CDR2 SVGAGI. The CDR3 loop spans 13 amino acids. CDR3 sequence: CASSYSKTGELFF. In DNA, the CDR3 is TGTGCCAGCAGTTACTCGAAAACCGGGGAGCTGTTTTTT.

This clonotype was counted many times. The chain has TRBV29-1 and TRBJ1-2; 10 positions agree with TRBD1. Germline V gives CDR1 SQVTM, CDR2 ANQGSEA. The CDR3 runs to 15 residues. Unmatched junction bases numbered 4, after V lost 0 bases and J lost 3 bases. For the CDR3, the DNA is TGCAGCGTTGAAGATGGGGACAGGGGACACTATGGCTACACCTTC. It specifies CSVEDGDRGHYGYTF.

A few counts support this clonotype. The rearrangement links TRBV12-3 or TRBV12-4 to TRBJ2-7, with TRBD2 identical over 7 bases. The J segment lost 5 bases and the V segment lost 5 bases, leaving 12 bases of the junction unmatched. The CDR3 totals 15 residues. The CDR3 loop is CASSTPREGQNEQYF. CDR3 nucleotide sequence: TGTGCCAGCAGTACCCCGAGGGAGGGCCAGAACGAGCAGTACTTC.

The CDR3 loop is CASSYGGIGGYTF. The CDR3 DNA follows: TGTGCCAGCAGTTATGGGGGAATTGGAGGCTACACCTTC. The chain recombines TRBV6-5 with TRBJ1-2; tentative D call: TRBD1 (5 bases). Germline CDR1 MNHEY, CDR2 SVGAGI. The length of the CDR3 is 13 residues. Trimming removed 3 bases at V and 8 bases at J, with 13 bases between.

The rearrangement joins TRBV29-1 to TRBJ2-6; TRBD1 matches 7 bases. This CDR3 spans 15 amino acids. Germline V lookup: CDR1 SQVTM, CDR2 ANQGSEA. The V gene end was trimmed by 6 bases and the J gene end by 0 bases; junction bases not matched to a gene: 5. The CDR3 loop is CSVGDSPSGANVLTF. CDR3 DNA sequence: TGCAGCGTGGGGGACAGCCCCTCTGGGGCCAACGTCCTGACTTTC.

This clonotype was seen many times. This chain links TRBV6-5 with TRBJ1-1, with D uncertain. Germline CDR1 and CDR2: MNHEY and SVGAGI. The CDR3 sequence is 13 residues long. V was clipped by 4 bases and J by 8 bases, with 14 bases between them. CDR3 bases: TGTGCCAGCAGTTTCGCTGGACCCCGCGAAGCTTTCTTT. Translation: CASSFAGPREAFF.

The J gene is TRBJ1-2, the V gene TRBV7-9; 8 bases agree with TRBD1. CDR1 SEHNR and CDR2 FQNEAQ come from the germline V gene (reference sequence). There are 16 residues in the CDR3. The J segment lost 8 bases and the V segment lost 5 bases, leaving 16 bases of the junction unmatched. CDR3 amino acids: CASSHGQGTLVYGYTF. Written as DNA, the CDR3 is TGTGCCAGCAGCCACGGACAGGGCACTCTTGTTTACGGCTACACCTTC.

This chain uses TRBV18 with TRBJ2-3; TRBD2 aligns across 8 bases. The CDR3 sequence is 16 residues long. J gave up 0 bases and V 2 bases, and 4 bases lay outside the gene matches. CDR1 KGHSH and CDR2 LQKENI come from the germline V gene. CDR3 in DNA: TGTGCCAGCTCACCAGAGCGGGAGCCAAGCACAGATACGCAGTATTTT. Translation gives CASSPEREPSTDTQYF.

The V call is TRBV27, the J call TRBJ2-3; D is possibly TRBD2 (5 bases). The CDR3 covers 15 residues. Germline loops: CDR1 MNHEY, CDR2 SMNVEV (reference sequence). V was pared by 2 bases and J by 4 bases, with 13 bases between. The CDR3 loop reads CASSLDAAGSDTQYF. In DNA form, the CDR3 reads TGTGCCAGCAGTTTAGACGCGGCGGGCTCAGATACGCAGTATTTT.

V is TRBV9 and J is TRBJ1-5, with no clear D. Germline V gene lookup returns CDR1 SGDLS and CDR2 YYNGEE. CDR3 size: 14 residues. Trimming shortened V by 0 bases and J by 7 bases, and 11 bases separated the two germline ends. The CDR3 sequence: CASSVDSGRQPQHF. CDR3 nucleotide sequence: TGTGCCAGCAGCGTAGATTCGGGGAGACAGCCCCAGCATTTT.

This clonotype was picked up a small number of times. The CDR3 reads CASSPGQGTETQYF. The CDR3 DNA reads as TGTGCCAGCTCACCTGGTCAGGGGACAGAGACCCAGTACTTC. The V call is TRBV18, the J call TRBJ2-5; possibly TRBD1 for D (6 bases). Per germline, CDR1 KGHSH and CDR2 LQKENI. Trimming cost V 3 bases and J 4 bases, with 12 bases left between them. There are 14 residues in the CDR3.

With respect to this clonotype: Being one base from a much bigger clone, this may be a read error. The chain employs TRBV11-2 and TRBJ2-2; D not resolved. In germline, CDR1 is SGHAT, CDR2 FQNNGV. Trimming took off 3 bases at V and 7 bases at J, with 0 bases between the two ends. The CDR3 loop spans 10 amino acids. In nucleotides, the CDR3 is TGTGCCAGCAGCTTCGGGGAGCTGTTTTTT. Translating it yields CASSFGELFF.